The clone carrying this T cell receptor (beta chain) was seen many times. Its target is unknown. Stable disease denoted Graves' hyperthyroidism without ophthalmopathy progression within 18 months. From around 11 ml of fresh peripheral blood, PBMCs were isolated. The data are from a study of T cells in Graves' hyperthyroidism and ophthalmopathy. Overall study results and limits: Clonotypes that were expanded in thyroid above 0.001 mostly appeared in blood too.

The V gene's germline CDR1 is SGHNT and CDR2 YENEEA. V shed 4 bases and J shed 0 bases, with 12 bases lying between them. The CDR3 has 16 amino acids. RNA transcripts provided the source from which TCR beta CDR3 regions were amplified. The HTBI primer set served for first-round RT-PCR of the TCR CDR3. Using its own MiXCR run on the multiplex PCR reads, TCRdb lists one record per CDR3 protein. The profile shows a few hundred thousand distinct CDR3 sequences, approximately 22% of them singletons. The material sequenced was blood. The rearrangement uses TRBV11-3 and TRBJ2-2; perhaps TRBD2 as D (6 bases). The sequence came from a woman between 50 and 59 years old with Graves' hyperthyroidism. For the CDR3, the DNA is TGTGCCAGCAGCTCCCGGGGGAGATCGAACACCGGGGAGCTGTTTTTT. Translated, it gives CASSSRGRSNTGELFF. Complete variable domain (other parts from reference TRBV11-3 and TRBJ2-2): EAGVVQSPRYKIIEKKQPVAFWCNPISGHNTLYWYLQNLGQGPELLIRYENEEAVDDSQLPKDRFSAERLKGVDSTLKIQPAELGDSAVYLCASSSRGRSNTGELFFGEGSRLTVL.